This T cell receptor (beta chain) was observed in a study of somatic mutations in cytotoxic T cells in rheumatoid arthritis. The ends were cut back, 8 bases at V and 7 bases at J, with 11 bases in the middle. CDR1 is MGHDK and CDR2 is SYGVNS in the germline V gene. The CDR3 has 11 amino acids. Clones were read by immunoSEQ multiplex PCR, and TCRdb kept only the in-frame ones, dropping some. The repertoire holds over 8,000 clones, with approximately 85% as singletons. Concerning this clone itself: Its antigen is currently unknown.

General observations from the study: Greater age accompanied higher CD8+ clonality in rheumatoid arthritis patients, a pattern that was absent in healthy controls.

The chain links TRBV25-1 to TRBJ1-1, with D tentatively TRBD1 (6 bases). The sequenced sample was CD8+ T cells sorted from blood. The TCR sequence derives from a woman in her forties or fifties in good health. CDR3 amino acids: CASGTGFEAFF. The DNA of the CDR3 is TGTGCCAGCGGCACAGGGTTTGAAGCTTTCTTT.